Listed below are T cell receptor beta chains from one sample, sequenced in a study of PD-1 blockade in classical Hodgkin lymphoma. Sequencing used immunoSEQ multiplex PCR; TCRdb keeps in-frame clones, though not all of them. The sample yields 84,000 or so clones, around 90% seen once. Specimen: peripheral blood mononuclear cells (PBMCs), collected before the second cycle of nivolumab. The receptor source for this set is a human donor with classical Hodgkin lymphoma. CDR3s include the opening cysteine and the closing phenylalanine or tryptophan. Each record gives: V gene, J gene, CDR3 length, D gene, clone size, CDR3 DNA, CDR3 protein. The D gene is left open where the match is weak. Size is stated for part of the rows, as once, few or many counts, or as a class when the clone is expanded.

>TRBV27|TRBJ2-5|17|-|-
TGTGCCAGCAGTTTCCCTGGATTTAGGACGCGACAAGAGACCCAGTACTTC
CASSFPGFRTRQETQYF
>TRBV19|TRBJ2-7|14|TRBD2|-
TGTGCCAGTAGTATCCTAGCGGACTCCTACGAGCAGTACTTC
CASSILADSYEQYF
>TRBV9|TRBJ2-1|15|-|-
TGTGCCAGCAGCGGGACTTCGAGCTCCTACAATGAGCAGTTCTTC
CASSGTSSSYNEQFF
>TRBV7-9|TRBJ1-1|13|-|few
TGTGCCAGCAGCTTGCTGGGGGACACTGAAGCTTTCTTT
CASSLLGDTEAFF
>TRBV28|TRBJ2-7|14|-|-
TGTGCCAGCAGTTTAATACGAGGGTATCACGAGCAGTACTTC
CASSLIRGYHEQYF
>TRBV28|TRBJ2-7|11|-|-
TGTGCCAGCAGAGGGGGAGCCTGGCAGTACTTC
CASRGGAWQYF
>TRBV5-1|TRBJ2-1|13|-|-
TGCGCCAGCAGCTTGCGGAATTACAATGAGCAGTTCTTC
CASSLRNYNEQFF
>TRBV6-5|TRBJ1-3|16|TRBD1|-
TGTGCCAGCAGTTACCTTCCGGCGACAGGGCGAAACACCATATATTTT
CASSYLPATGRNTIYF
>TRBV10-1|TRBJ2-1|16|TRBD2|-
TGCGCCAGCAGTGGGGCCACTAGCGGGAACCACAATGAGCAGTTCTTC
CASSGATSGNHNEQFF
>TRBV6-5|TRBJ2-7|14|-|-
TGTGCCAGCAGTTACTTTGGCAGCTCCTACGAGCAGTACTTC
CASSYFGSSYEQYF
>TRBV5-6|TRBJ1-4|15|-|-
TGTGCCAGCAGCGGGAGACAGGAAGGGGGGCGTTCCGTGTTTTTT
CASSGRQEGGRSVFF
>TRBV11-3|TRBJ2-1|18|TRBD2|-
TGTGCCAGCAGCTCCCGATTACCGGGACTAGTCTCGAAGAATGAGCAGTTCTTC
CASSSRLPGLVSKNEQFF
>TRBV29-1|TRBJ2-1|15|TRBD2|-
TGCAGCGTTCATCCGGGACTAGGAACGGACAATGAGCAGTTCTTC
CSVHPGLGTDNEQFF
>TRBV2|TRBJ2-1|13|TRBD1|-
TGTGCCAGCAATAGGGACAGGGGCAATGAGCAGTTCTTC
CASNRDRGNEQFF
>TRBV7-9|TRBJ2-2|16|TRBD2|-
TGTGCCAGCAGCCAATTAGCGGGAGCTGACACCGGGGAGCTGTTTTTT
CASSQLAGADTGELFF
>TRBV9|TRBJ1-5|13|-|large
TGTGCCAGCAGCGTAGGGACAAATCAGCCCCAGCATTTT
CASSVGTNQPQHF
>TRBV9|TRBJ1-5|15|TRBD1|once
TGTGCCAGCAGCGCCCGGGACAGTCCGAATCAGCCCCAGCATTTT
CASSARDSPNQPQHF
>TRBV28|TRBJ2-1|15|-|-
TGTGCCAGCAGTTTCTTAAGGGGAATAGCAAATGAGCAGTTCTTC
CASSFLRGIANEQFF
>TRBV4-1|TRBJ1-5|19|TRBD1|few
TGCGCCAGCAGCCAAGGGGCCGGGACAGGGTATGGCCGTGGTCAGCCCCAGCATTTT
CASSQGAGTGYGRGQPQHF
>TRBV29-1|TRBJ1-1|15|TRBD1|-
TGCAGCGTTGAAGTAACGACAGGGATGAACACTGAAGCTTTCTTT
CSVEVTTGMNTEAFF
>TRBV27|TRBJ2-5|20|TRBD2|-
TGTGCCAGCGCCCTAGGGTTGGGCAGGGAACCAGCGGGAGGGCGAGAGACCCAGTACTTC
CASALGLGREPAGGRETQYF
>TRBV7-9|TRBJ1-2|13|-|-
TGTGCCAGCAGCCCGGGTGCTTTGAATGGCTACACCTTC
CASSPGALNGYTF
>TRBV5-1|TRBJ2-7|15|-|-
TGCGCCAGCAGCTTGGTATTAGGGAATCCCTACGAGCAGTACTTC
CASSLVLGNPYEQYF
>TRBV5-4|TRBJ2-7|14|TRBD1|-
TGTGCCAGCAGCTTGTCAGGGACAGGGGACGAGCAGTACTTC
CASSLSGTGDEQYF
>TRBV6-5|TRBJ2-2|15|-|-
TGTGCCAGCAGCCGGACGCGGGTAAACACCGGGGAGCTGTTTTTT
CASSRTRVNTGELFF
>TRBV27|TRBJ2-2|11|-|-
TGTGCCACTTTCAACACCGGGGAGCTGTTTTTT
CATFNTGELFF
>TRBV11-2|TRBJ1-1|16|-|-
TGTGCCAGCAGCTTTCCGACATCCCTGGGGAACACTGAAGCTTTCTTT
CASSFPTSLGNTEAFF
>TRBV10-2|TRBJ2-5|17|TRBD2|-
TGCGCCAGCAACCGACTAGCGGGAGTCCGGTACCAAGAGACCCAGTACTTC
CASNRLAGVRYQETQYF
>TRBV6-6|TRBJ1-3|16|-|-
TGTGCCAGCAGTTTTGACAGCTTGCAGCTAGGTAACACCATATATTTT
CASSFDSLQLGNTIYF
>TRBV5-4|TRBJ1-2|15|-|-
TGTGCCAGCAGCGTCGTCTCCGGGACAACTTATGGCTACACCTTC
CASSVVSGTTYGYTF
>TRBV12-5|TRBJ1-1|16|TRBD1|-
TGTGCTAGTGGTTTGGCCCGACAGGGGGTGAACACTGAAGCTTTCTTT
CASGLARQGVNTEAFF
>TRBV28|TRBJ2-2|16|TRBD2|-
TGTGCCAGCAGTCCTGGAAGTAGCGGGAGTCCCGGGGAGCTGTTTTTT
CASSPGSSGSPGELFF